The next 14 T cell receptor beta chains were all read from a single sample in a study of cytomegalovirus exposure and HLA in healthy donors. Some clones are missing from TCRdb's copy, which holds only in-frame ones; the method was immunoSEQ multiplex PCR. The repertoire holds 90,000 to 130,000 clones, with about 85% as singletons. Sequenced sample: PBMCs. These receptors were obtained from a woman aged 18-29 years in good health and CMV-seronegative.

The chain links TRBV28 to TRBJ2-5; 10 bases line up with TRBD2. In germline, CDR1 is MDHEN, CDR2 SYDVKM. The junction had 10 bases not matched to a gene; V was cut back by 6 bases and J by 3 bases. This CDR3 has 16 amino acids. CDR3 coding DNA: TGTGCCAGCAGCGGCCCACTTACTAGCGGGGAAGAGACCCAGTACTTC. It specifies CASSGPLTSGEETQYF.

This chain links TRBV6-1 with TRBJ1-1, with D unresolved. V was pared by 2 bases and J by 2 bases, with 9 bases between. In germline, CDR1 is MNHNS, CDR2 SASEGT. The CDR3 consists of 14 residues. This CDR3 is CASSESAGNTEAFF. The DNA for the CDR3 is TGTGCCAGCAGTGAATCCGCGGGAAACACTGAAGCTTTCTTT.

V is TRBV5-4 and J is TRBJ2-1, with D tentatively TRBD2 (6 bases). Per the germline V gene, CDR1 is SGHNT and CDR2 is YYREEE (reference sequence). The CDR3 has 15 amino acids. V shed 3 bases and J shed 0 bases, with 10 bases lying between them. CDR3 nucleotide sequence: TGTGCCAGCAGCTCAGCGGGTAGCTCCTACAATGAGCAGTTCTTC. Its translation: CASSSAGSSYNEQFF. Based on the CDR3 plus reference TRBV5-4 and TRBJ2-1, the full variable domain is ETGVTQSPTHLIKTRGQQVTLRCSSQSGHNTVSWYQQALGQGPQFIFQYYREEENGRGNFPPRFSGLQFPNYSSELNVNALELDDSALYLCASSSAGSSYNEQFFGPGTRLTVL.

The rearrangement uses TRBV1 and TRBJ1-5; the tabulated D call, TRBD1, remains unverified against the DNA. TRBV1 is assigned pseudogene status. This CDR3 spans 21 amino acids. The CDR3 DNA follows: TGCACCAGCATGGTCCCCAGACCTTGGACAGTCCCTAAAAATAGCAATCAGCCCCAGCATTTT. Amino acids: CTSMVPRPWTVPKNSNQPQHF.

The genes are TRBV2 and TRBJ1-1, with a possible D match to TRBD1 (5 bases). This CDR3 has 14 amino acids. Trimming removed 6 bases at V and 1 base at J, with 12 bases between. Germline CDR1 SNHLY, CDR2 FYNNEI. The CDR3 DNA reads as TGTGCCAGCAGGCCGACAGATAGGAACACTGAAGCTTTCTTT. Protein: CASRPTDRNTEAFF.

The V gene is TRBV29-1, the J gene TRBJ1-2; TRBD1 might be the D (6 bases). In germline, CDR1 is SQVTM, CDR2 ANQGSEA. The CDR3 has 13 residues. Deletions cut 5 bases from V and 3 bases from J, with 13 bases between. This chain's CDR3 is CSVSQGQYYGYTF. In DNA, the CDR3 is TGCAGCGTTTCCCAGGGACAATACTATGGCTACACCTTC. The full variable domain, in which reference TRBV29-1 and TRBJ1-2 provide the parts outside the CDR3, is SAVISQKPSRDICQRGTSLTIQCQVDSQVTMMFWYRQQPGQSLTLIATANQGSEATYESGFVIDKFPISRPNLTFSTLTVSNMSPEDSSIYLCSVSQGQYYGYTFGSGTRLTVV.

J is TRBJ1-2 and V is TRBV2, with 7 nucleotides matching TRBD1. After removal of 7 bases from V and 2 bases from J, the junction contained 16 bases not matched to a gene. The CDR3 loop spans 17 amino acids. Germline CDR1 SNHLY, CDR2 FYNNEI. CDR3 in amino acids: CASTGMGFGQENYGYTF. In DNA form, the CDR3 reads TGTGCCAGCACCGGGATGGGTTTTGGACAGGAGAACTATGGCTACACCTTC.

The genes are TRBV7-2 and TRBJ2-1; no definite D call. The CDR3 spans 16 residues. Trimming took 1 base from V and 0 from J, leaving 10 bases between them. The germline V gene has CDR1 SGHTA and CDR2 FQGNSA. Here the CDR3 reads CASSLESGSSYNEQFF. CDR3 coding DNA: TGTGCCAGCAGCTTAGAGTCCGGTAGCTCCTACAATGAGCAGTTCTTC. The full variable domain, its missing parts supplied by reference TRBV7-2 and TRBJ2-1, is GAGVSQSPSNKVTEKGKDVELRCDPISGHTALYWYRQSLGQGLEFLIYFQGNSAPDKSGLPSDRFSAERTGGSVSTLTIQRTQQEDSAVYLCASSLESGSSYNEQFFGPGTRLTVL.

The rearrangement joins TRBV11-2 to TRBJ2-5; 8 bases agree with TRBD2. CDR1 is SGHAT and CDR2 is FQNNGV in the germline V gene. The length of the CDR3 is 14 residues. The V segment lost 5 bases and the J segment 5 bases; nucleotides outside the gene matches: 7. Written as DNA, the CDR3 is TGTGCCAGCAGCCTCACGGGCGGGGGGGAGACCCAGTACTTC. Encoded protein: CASSLTGGGETQYF. The full variable domain, in which reference TRBV11-2 and TRBJ2-5 provide the parts outside the CDR3, is EAGVAQSPRYKIIEKRQSVAFWCNPISGHATLYWYQQILGQGPKLLIQFQNNGVVDDSQLPKDRFSAERLKGVDSTLKIQPAKLEDSAVYLCASSLTGGGETQYFGPGTRLLVL.

The V call is TRBV25-1, the J call TRBJ2-1, with 9 bases that match TRBD1. Losses at the gene ends were 4 bases for V and 4 bases for J; bases not matched to a gene: 5. The CDR3 length is 15 residues. From germline, CDR1 is MGHDK and CDR2 SYGVNS. The CDR3 coding sequence is TGTGCCAGCAGTGGCGGACAGGGGCAATACAATGAGCAGTTCTTC. Protein sequence: CASSGGQGQYNEQFF.

V gene TRBV5-4 combines with J gene TRBJ2-7; TRBD1 aligns across 9 bases. The CDR3 is 16 amino acids. J lost 6 bases, V lost 0 bases, and 10 bases had no gene match. CDR1 is SGHNT, CDR2 YYREEE, per germline (reference sequence). In DNA, the CDR3 is TGTGCCAGCAGCTTGGTTCCGGGACAGGGATACGGCGAGCAGTACTTC. Encoded protein: CASSLVPGQGYGEQYF.

This chain links TRBV18 with TRBJ2-1, with D tentatively TRBD1 (6 bases). V lost 5 bases and J 9 bases, leaving 20 bases between the germline ends. CDR1 and CDR2 from the germline V gene are KGHSH and LQKENI. The CDR3 loop spans 15 amino acids. The CDR3 reads CASSTLQGNSSEQFF. Here the CDR3 DNA reads TGTGCCAGCTCAACCCTACAGGGTAATTCATCTGAGCAGTTCTTC.

This chain connects TRBV18 to TRBJ2-1; D is undetermined. The V gene's germline CDR1 is KGHSH and CDR2 LQKENI. Trimming pared 6 bases from V and 1 base from J, leaving 4 bases between. The CDR3 is made up of 12 amino acids. CDR3 DNA: TGTGCCAGCTCCCCTTCCTACAATGAGCAGTTCTTC. Its protein product is CASSPSYNEQFF.

The genes are TRBV11-1 and TRBJ2-5, with D tentatively TRBD2 (6 bases). This CDR3 contains 14 residues. The germline V gene has CDR1 SGHAT and CDR2 FQDESV (reference sequence). The ends were cut back, 1 base at V and 5 bases at J, with 11 bases in the middle. Here the CDR3 DNA reads TGTGCCAGCAGCTTAGTCGGAGGGATTGAGACCCAGTACTTC. Residues: CASSLVGGIETQYF.